One sample yielded the 2 T cell receptor beta chains listed below, sequenced in a study of blood T cell repertoires in COVID-19. Method: immunoSEQ multiplex PCR; TCRdb's copy keeps in-frame clones and lacks some. The sample includes 390,000 or so clones, around four fifths seen only once; the top ten take around 5.1%. Sequenced material: PBMCs or T cells enriched from blood (not recorded which). The source of these receptors is a woman aged 45-65 years who had recovered from COVID-19.

The chain carries TRBV5-1 and TRBJ1-1; unclear D gene. This CDR3 is built from 16 residues. The V end was cut by 2 bases, the J end by 0 bases, with 14 bases between. From germline, CDR1 is SGHRS and CDR2 YFSETQ. CDR3: CASSFLPALMNTEAFF. The CDR3 DNA is TGCGCCAGCAGCTTTCTTCCTGCACTCATGAACACTGAAGCTTTCTTT.

This chain connects TRBV2 to TRBJ2-1; 7 bases are a match to TRBD1. There are 14 residues in the CDR3. Germline CDR1 reads SNHLY; CDR2 reads FYNNEI. V lost 4 bases, J lost 8 bases, and 8 bases stayed unmatched. The CDR3 DNA is TGTGCCAGCAGTGGGATAACCCAGGGGGATGAGCAGTTCTTC. Translation: CASSGITQGDEQFF.